Listed here are 16 T cell receptor beta chains from one sample, sequenced in a study of monozygotic twins with inflammatory bowel disease. TCRdb re-called the 5' RACE reads; every CDR3 protein appears as one record, without DNA. In all, the sample yields about 140,000 distinct CDR3 sequences. Sequenced: blood. These receptors were obtained from a human donor with ulcerative colitis or Crohn's disease, or a healthy co-twin of an affected twin (not recorded which).

The genes are TRBV14 and TRBJ1-2. This CDR3 is built from 12 residues. Germline V gives CDR1 SGHDN, CDR2 FVKESK. CDR3 sequence reads: CASSPGTYGYTF.

The gene calls are TRBV4-3 and TRBJ2-7. CDR3 length: 14 residues. Germline-derived CDR1 and CDR2 are LGHNA and YSLEER. This chain's CDR3 is CASSQEQRTYEQYF.

The rearrangement uses TRBV6-1 and TRBJ1-5. This CDR3 is 15 amino acids long. Germline V gene data show CDR1 as MNHNS and CDR2 as SASEGT. CDR3 sequence reads: CASIPGLYSNQPQHF.

The rearrangement uses TRBV4-1 and TRBJ1-5; there is no DNA to check the TCRdb D call of TRBD1. Per germline, CDR1 MGHRA and CDR2 YSYEKL. The CDR3 runs 17 residues. The chain's CDR3 is CASSQGITLGGNQPQHF.

The chain couples TRBV28 to TRBJ2-5; TCRdb's D gene call, TRBD2, goes unchecked for lack of DNA. Per germline, CDR1 MDHEN and CDR2 SYDVKM. There are 15 residues in the CDR3. CDR3 in amino acids: CASSPSPRQKMTQYF.

The V gene is TRBV11-2, the J gene TRBJ1-1; TCRdb's D call, TRBD1, is unchecked because there is no DNA. The germline V gene has CDR1 SGHAT and CDR2 FQNNGV. The CDR3 is 16 amino acids. CDR3 sequence reads: CASSFRTAQMNTEAFF.

J is TRBJ2-4 and V is TRBV6-2 or TRBV6-3. This CDR3 is built from 13 residues. Per germline, CDR1 MNHEY and CDR2 SVGEGT. CDR3: CASTDGDRNIQYF.

The chain has TRBV20-1 and TRBJ1-1. Germline CDR1 is DFQATT and CDR2 is SNEGSKA (reference sequence). This CDR3 is built from 14 residues. CDR3 loop: CSARDSQGSTEAFF.

CDR3: CASSISAGGGKNIQYF. This chain uses TRBV19 with TRBJ2-4; TCRdb names TRBD1, which stays unverified in the absence of DNA. The length of the CDR3 is 16 residues. The germline V gene has CDR1 LNHDA and CDR2 SQIVND (reference sequence).

This CDR3 is CSARDPWAGPLHF. The chain has TRBV20-1 and TRBJ1-6. The CDR3 is made up of 13 amino acids. Germline values: CDR1 DFQATT, CDR2 SNEGSKA (reference sequence).

The chain joins TRBV5-1 to TRBJ1-6; TCRdb selects TRBD1, and the lack of DNA leaves this call unchecked. CDR3 length: 17 residues. The germline gives CDR1 SGHRS, CDR2 YFSETQ. Here the CDR3 reads CASSGGQGVSYNSPLHF.

The rearrangement links TRBV27 to TRBJ2-2; TCRdb designates TRBD2, a call that cannot be tested without DNA. Germline loops: CDR1 MNHEY, CDR2 SMNVEV (reference sequence). The CDR3 runs to 16 residues. The CDR3 reads CASRPSSGLRGGELFF.

The genes are TRBV6-5 and TRBJ1-1. This CDR3 region has 12 residues. The V gene's germline CDR1 is MNHEY and CDR2 SVGAGI. CDR3 sequence: CASSYSGSEAFF.

V usage is TRBV4-2 and J usage is TRBJ2-4; TCRdb gives TRBD2 as the D gene, but with no DNA this cannot be confirmed. Per germline, CDR1 LGHNA and CDR2 YNFKEQ. The CDR3 is made up of 14 amino acids. The CDR3 loop reads CASNPAEGINIQYF.

The chain employs TRBV5-4 and TRBJ1-1; TCRdb designates TRBD1, a call that cannot be tested without DNA. CDR3 size: 17 residues. The germline gives CDR1 SGHNT, CDR2 YYREEE (reference sequence). The chain's CDR3 is CASSGPGQGAPNTEAFF.

The gene calls are TRBV5-1 and TRBJ2-3; TCRdb's D gene call, TRBD1, goes unchecked for lack of DNA. Germline lookup yields CDR1 SGHRS and CDR2 YFSETQ. The CDR3 totals 13 residues. CDR3 amino acids: CASSPGGTDTQYF.